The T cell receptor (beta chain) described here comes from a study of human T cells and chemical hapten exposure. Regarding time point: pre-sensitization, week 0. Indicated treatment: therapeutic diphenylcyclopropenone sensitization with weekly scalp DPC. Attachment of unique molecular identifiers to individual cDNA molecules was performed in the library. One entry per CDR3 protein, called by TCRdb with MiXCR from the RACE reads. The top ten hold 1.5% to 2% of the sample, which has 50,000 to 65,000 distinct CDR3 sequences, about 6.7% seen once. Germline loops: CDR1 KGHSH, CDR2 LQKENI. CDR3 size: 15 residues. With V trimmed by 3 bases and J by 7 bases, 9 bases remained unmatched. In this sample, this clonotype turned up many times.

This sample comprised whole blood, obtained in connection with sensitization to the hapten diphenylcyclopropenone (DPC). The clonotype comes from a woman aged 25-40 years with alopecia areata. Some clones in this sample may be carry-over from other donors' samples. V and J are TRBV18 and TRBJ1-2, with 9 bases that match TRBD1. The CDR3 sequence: CASSPDRGVFAGYTF. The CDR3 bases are TGTGCCAGCTCACCGGACAGGGGTGTTTTTGCTGGCTACACCTTC. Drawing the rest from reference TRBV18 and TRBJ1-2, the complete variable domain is NAGVMQNPRHLVRRRGQEARLRCSPMKGHSHVYWYRQLPEEGLKFMVYLQKENIIDESGMPKERFSAEFPKEGPSILRIQQVVRGDSAAYFCASSPDRGVFAGYTFGSGTRLTVV.